The present T cell receptor (beta chain) was sequenced within a study of OX40 agonist ivuxolimab in advanced cancers. Turning to the study itself: Six ivuxolimab dose levels, 0.01 to 10 mg/kg, were given intravenously every 2 weeks.

Findings and caveats of the study: Partial responders at 0.1-3.0 mg/kg had among the lowest clonal expansion. The specificity for antigen of the expanded peripheral T cells was not determined. Normalized T-cell clonal expansion was also low in a subset of nonresponders.

CDR1 is KGHSH, CDR2 LQKENI, per germline. The V end was cut by 6 bases, the J end by 3 bases, with 14 bases between. The CDR3 runs 15 residues. The data were produced by immunoSEQ multiplex PCR, yet TCRdb's version contains in-frame clones alone and is incomplete. The data hold 120,000 or so clones, with roughly 93% observed a single time. Turning to this clone: Its antigen is unidentified. Other DNA sequences in this specimen translate into the identical CDR3.

The rearrangement links TRBV18 to TRBJ1-4; maybe TRBD1 (6 bases). This sequence originates from an adult with an advanced solid tumor such as melanoma, head and neck, liver or kidney cancer. The material was CD4+ or CD8+ T cells sorted from blood, obtained in a trial of the OX40 agonist ivuxolimab. In DNA form, the CDR3 reads TGTGCCAGCTCTCTACAGGGCCCACCTAATGAAAAACTGTTTTTT. Its translation is CASSLQGPPNEKLFF.